Listed below are T cell receptor beta chains from one sample, sequenced in a study of STAT3 mutations in large granular lymphocyte leukemia. Repertoires were generated with immunoSEQ multiplex PCR, while TCRdb's copy carries only in-frame clones and drops some. The sample includes approximately 1,200 clones, roughly 50% of them seen just once. Sequencing was carried out using peripheral blood mononuclear cells. Receptor source: a male patient in his forties or fifties with T-cell large granular lymphocyte leukemia. Some clones in this sample may be carry-over from other donors' samples. CDR3s include the opening cysteine and the closing phenylalanine or tryptophan. Each record gives: J gene, D gene, V gene, clone size, CDR3 protein, CDR3 DNA. A D gene is named only where the DNA matches it firmly. Clone sizes are given selectively: once, few, many, or a class where the clone is expanded.

TRBJ2-7 | . | TRBV5-4 | . | CATPPADFTYEQYF | TGTGCCACTCCCCCCGCGGACTTTACCTACGAGCAGTACTTC
TRBJ2-5 | . | TRBV5-6 | . | CASSFRSPTQETQYF | TGTGCCAGCAGCTTCAGATCCCCAACCCAGGAGACCCAGTACTTC
TRBJ2-7 | TRBD1 | TRBV30 | . | CACDRVPYEQYF | TGTGCCTGTGACAGGGTCCCCTACGAGCAGTACTTC
TRBJ2-7 | . | TRBV27 | few | CASSITGYEQYF | TGTGCCAGCAGTATCACAGGGTACGAGCAGTACTTC
TRBJ1-2 | . | TRBV18 | . | CASSTGTIGYTF | TGTGCCAGCTCCACGGGGACTATCGGCTACACCTTC
TRBJ2-7 | . | TRBV5-1 | . | CASSSRWGLKDVAEQYF | TGCGCCAGCAGCTCCCGTTGGGGGCTAAAGGACGTCGCCGAGCAGTACTTC
TRBJ1-2 | . | TRBV7-9 | once | CASSSSGGAGYTF | TGTGCCAGCAGTTCGTCCGGGGGCGCCGGCTACACCTTC
TRBJ2-1 | . | TRBV9 | . | CASSVLEGEQFF | TGTGCCAGCAGCGTATTGGAGGGTGAGCAGTTCTTC
TRBJ2-6 | . | TRBV7-9 | . | CASSASRVSGANVLTF | TGTGCCAGCAGCGCAAGCAGGGTGTCTGGGGCCAACGTCCTGACTTTC
TRBJ2-1 | . | TRBV18 | . | CASSSFVAYNEQFF | TGTGCCAGCTCCAGCTTTGTAGCCTACAATGAGCAGTTCTTC
TRBJ2-1 | TRBD2 | TRBV27 | large | CASSLVSGSFNEQFF | TGTGCCAGCAGTTTAGTTAGCGGGAGTTTTAATGAGCAGTTCTTC
TRBJ1-5 | TRBD1 | TRBV7-9 | few | CASSPSKTGGRQPQHF | TGTGCCAGCAGCCCTTCTAAAACAGGGGGAAGGCAGCCCCAGCATTTT
TRBJ2-5 | TRBD2 | TRBV29-1 | . | CSAGGTMYQETQYF | TGCAGCGCCGGCGGGACTATGTACCAAGAGACCCAGTACTTC
TRBJ2-1 | . | TRBV13 | . | CASSLTGYNEQFF | TGTGCCAGCAGCTTAACAGGATACAATGAGCAGTTCTTC
TRBJ2-3 | TRBD2 | TRBV15 | . | CATKGRVAPDTQYF | TGTGCCACCAAAGGGAGGGTAGCTCCAGATACGCAGTATTTT
TRBJ2-5 | TRBD1 | TRBV18 | . | CASSPPAGGQTQYF | TGTGCCAGCTCACCACCGGCAGGGGGCCAGACCCAGTACTTC
TRBJ2-1 | . | TRBV28 | few | CASSFVSQLWDEQFF | TGTGCCAGCAGTTTTGTGAGTCAACTTTGGGATGAGCAGTTCTTC
TRBJ2-7 | . | TRBV5-6 | . | CASSSTGISYEQYF | TGTGCCAGCAGCTCCACAGGGATCTCCTACGAGCAGTACTTC
TRBJ2-7 | TRBD2 | TRBV5-1 | . | CASSTVAGEFGEQYF | TGCGCCAGCAGCACCGTTGCGGGAGAGTTCGGCGAGCAGTACTTC
TRBJ2-7 | . | TRBV7-9 | . | CASSSIRAEQYF | TGTGCCAGCAGCTCCATTAGGGCCGAGCAGTACTTC
TRBJ2-5 | TRBD1 | TRBV30 | . | CAWSGQGFRETQYF | TGTGCCTGGAGTGGACAGGGGTTCCGGGAGACCCAGTACTTC
TRBJ2-5 | . | TRBV5-1 | . | CASSLGNRVETQYF | TGCGCCAGCAGCTTGGGAAACAGGGTTGAGACCCAGTACTTC
TRBJ1-2 | . | TRBV7-9 | few | CASSRTGLQGYGYTF | TGTGCCAGCAGCCGTACAGGGCTCCAGGGCTATGGCTACACCTTC
TRBJ1-2 | . | TRBV10-3 | few | CAISDRDGGYTF | TGTGCCATCAGTGACAGGGATGGCGGCTACACCTTC
TRBJ2-3 | . | TRBV5-1 | . | CASSLEQLTDTQYF | TGCGCCAGCAGCTTGGAGCAGCTCACAGATACGCAGTATTTT
TRBJ2-7 | TRBD2 | TRBV9 | . | CASSVGVREGAYEQYF | TGTGCCAGCAGCGTAGGAGTCAGGGAGGGTGCCTACGAGCAGTACTTC
TRBJ2-3 | TRBD2 | TRBV9 | . | CASSVDPSGIPDTQYF | TGTGCCAGCAGCGTAGATCCTAGCGGAATACCAGATACGCAGTATTTT
TRBJ2-7 | TRBD2 | TRBV4-2 | . | CASSQSSGRGAYEQYF | TGTGCCAGCAGCCAATCTAGCGGGAGAGGGGCCTACGAGCAGTACTTC
TRBJ2-3 | TRBD2 | TRBV29-1 | . | CSVAGLAGTDTQYF | TGCAGCGTCGCGGGACTAGCGGGCACAGATACGCAGTATTTT
TRBJ1-4 | . | TRBV4-3 | few | CASSKGRISREKLFF | TGCGCCAGCAGCAAAGGAAGGATATCAAGGGAAAAACTGTTTTTT
TRBJ2-7 | . | TRBV10-3 | . | CAISSNDRNYEQYF | TGTGCCATCAGCTCTAATGATCGTAACTACGAGCAGTACTTC
TRBJ2-3 | . | TRBV5-1 | . | CASTATDTQYF | TGCGCCAGCACTGCCACAGATACGCAGTATTTT
TRBJ2-7 | TRBD1 | TRBV9 | . | CASTPTGTGDEQYF | TGTGCCAGCACACCGACCGGGACAGGGGACGAGCAGTACTTC
TRBJ2-7 | . | TRBV7-9 | . | CASGSIGAPYEQYF | TGTGCCAGCGGTAGTATCGGGGCGCCCTACGAGCAGTACTTC
TRBJ2-7 | . | TRBV5-4 | . | CASSQGATVSYEQYF | TGTGCCAGCAGCCAAGGGGCAACCGTTTCCTACGAGCAGTACTTC